This T cell receptor (beta chain) comes out of a study of T-cell reconstitution after alpha-beta-depleted transplantation in children. Study results and caveats: Surviving recipient T cells and intrathymic progenitors accounted for some patients' high TCRbeta diversity at day 60. The study reportedly traced alpha-beta T cells about two months after transplant to several hundred expanded graft clones.

CDR1 is SEHNR and CDR2 is FQNEAQ in the germline V gene (reference sequence). The CDR3 runs 15 residues. As it was prepared, the TCRbeta library received unique molecular identifiers. TCRdb re-called the PCR reads with MiXCR, one entry per CDR3 protein. The repertoire holds hundreds of thousands of distinct CDR3 sequences, 15% to 20% seen once, with roughly 27% in the top ten. This clonotype was recorded many times. Its target is unknown. Germline and junction disagree at one end, which may indicate a read error. The input for sequencing was PBMCs, mostly from graft donor cells, taken 360 days after TCRalphabeta/CD19-depleted stem cell transplant. The clonotype originates from a boy younger than two who had a stem cell transplant for Wiskott-Aldrich syndrome, so the T cells may come from the graft donor. The chain is built from TRBV7-9 and TRBJ1-3; TRBD1 might be the D (5 bases). The CDR3 sequence is CASSLGDSSGNTIYF. The DNA for the CDR3 is TGTGCCAGCAGTTTAGGGGACTCCTCTGGAAACACCATATATTTT.